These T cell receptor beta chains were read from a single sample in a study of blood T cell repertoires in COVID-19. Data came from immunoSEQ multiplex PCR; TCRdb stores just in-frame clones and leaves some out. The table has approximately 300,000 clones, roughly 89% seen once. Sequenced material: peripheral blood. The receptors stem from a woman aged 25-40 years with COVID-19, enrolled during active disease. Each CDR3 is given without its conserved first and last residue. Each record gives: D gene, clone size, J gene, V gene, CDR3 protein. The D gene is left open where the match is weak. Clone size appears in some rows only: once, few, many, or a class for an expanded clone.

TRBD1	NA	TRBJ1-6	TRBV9	ASSFSRQGQSPLH
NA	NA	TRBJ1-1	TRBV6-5	ASREGWNTEAF
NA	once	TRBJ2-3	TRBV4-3	ASSHRGDTQY
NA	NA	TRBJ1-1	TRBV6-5	ASSSQGRTTEAF
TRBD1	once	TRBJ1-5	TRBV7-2	ASSLVGTGGNQPQH
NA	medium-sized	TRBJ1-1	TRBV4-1	ASSGGTEAF
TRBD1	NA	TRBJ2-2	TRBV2	ATRTGATGELF
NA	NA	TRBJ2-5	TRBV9	ASSAMTIGTFQETQY
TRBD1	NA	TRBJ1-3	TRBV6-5	ASSVDRAGNTIY
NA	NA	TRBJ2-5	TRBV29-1	SGGKGEETQY
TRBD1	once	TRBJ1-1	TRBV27	ASSLRTGLNTEAF
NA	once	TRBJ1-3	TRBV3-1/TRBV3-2	ASSHVSGPGNTIY
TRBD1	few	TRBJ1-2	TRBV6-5	ASGRTGLYGYT
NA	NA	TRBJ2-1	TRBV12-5	ASGLVLAGSQNEQF
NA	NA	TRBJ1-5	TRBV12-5	ASGLVLGPGIGSYQPQH
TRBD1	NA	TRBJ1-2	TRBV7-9	ASSSDRDRVLYGYT
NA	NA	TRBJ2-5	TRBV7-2	ASSHPTGAETQY
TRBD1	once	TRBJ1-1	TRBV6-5	ASRTGTEAF
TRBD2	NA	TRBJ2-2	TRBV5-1	ASRLGGGANTGELF
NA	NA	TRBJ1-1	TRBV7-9	ASSLGQNTEAF
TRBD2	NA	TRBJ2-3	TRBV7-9	ASSPLLAGTDTQY
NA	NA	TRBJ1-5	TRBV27	ASSLTGSNQPQH